This TCR beta chain originates from a study of tumor and adjacent non-tumor tissue in lung cancer. Whole-study context: Aged about 31 to 80 years, patients included fewer than 11 men and 5 women with stage I to III disease. About 4.17 million productive TCRbeta reads were obtained per sample on average.

The template was RNA from unsorted bulk tissue. Between August and November 2014, newly diagnosed, chemotherapy-naive lung cancer patients underwent thoracic surgery in China. V was clipped by 8 bases and J by 6 bases, with 20 bases between them. The CDR3 contains 13 residues. Germline CDR1 DFQATT, CDR2 SNEGSKA (reference sequence). A modified ARM-PCR protocol with three rounds of nested PCR amplified TCRbeta. From the multiplex PCR reads, TCRdb called clonotypes with MiXCR, one entry per CDR3 protein. This table has 65,000 to 90,000 distinct CDR3 sequences, 65% to 90% appearing once. This clonotype has only one observation. Its antigen is still unknown. Study-wide points: Normal lung showed higher cumulative top 100 clone frequency than tumor.

The rearrangement joins TRBV20-1 to TRBJ2-7; possible D gene TRBD1, 6 bases. This sequence originates from a woman aged 45 to 65 with non-small cell lung cancer. Sequencing used lung tumor tissue. CDR3 DNA: TGCAGTCCCCTAAGGACAGAGCCCCGCGAGCAGTACTTC. This translates into CSPLRTEPREQYF.